Listed here are 30 T cell receptor beta chains from one sample, sequenced in a study of OX40 agonist ivuxolimab in advanced cancers. Profiled with immunoSEQ multiplex PCR; TCRdb holds only in-frame clones, not every one. This sample has roughly 80,000 clones, with about 86% found just once. Here the sequenced sample was CD4+ or CD8+ T cells sorted from blood, taken in a trial of the OX40 agonist ivuxolimab. The source of these receptors is an adult with an advanced solid tumor such as melanoma, head and neck, liver or kidney cancer.

DNA for the CDR3: TGTGCCAGCAGCTTAGCAGGACAGGGGGCGTGGACCGGGGAGCTGTTTTTT. The encoded protein is CASSLAGQGAWTGELFF. The chain carries TRBV7-3 and TRBJ2-2; 11 nucleotides line up with TRBD1. The V gene end was trimmed by 2 bases and the J gene end by 5 bases; junction bases not matched to a gene: 7. Germline-derived CDR1 and CDR2 are SGHTA and FQGTGA. CDR3 length: 17 residues.

This clone appeared a single time. The chain uses TRBV5-4 and TRBJ2-3; the match to TRBD2 covers 9 bases. Per the germline V gene, CDR1 is SGHNT and CDR2 is YYREEE (reference sequence). The CDR3 consists of 16 residues. V shed 1 base and J 2 bases; nucleotides not matched to a gene: 5. The CDR3 DNA is TGTGCCAGCAGCTTGAGTCTAGCGGGGATCACAGATACGCAGTATTTT. Translated: CASSLSLAGITDTQYF.

CDR3 sequence (DNA): TGTGCCAGCAGCTTGGCGGGTCTAGCGCGCAAAGAGACCCAGTACTTC. As protein: CASSLAGLARKETQYF. This chain connects TRBV5-4 to TRBJ2-5; the D gene is possibly TRBD2 (6 bases). Trimming shortened V by 0 bases and J by 3 bases, and 15 bases separated the two germline ends. Germline CDR1 and CDR2: SGHNT and YYREEE (reference sequence). The CDR3 has 16 amino acids.

The chain joins TRBV9 to TRBJ2-2; D is unresolved. Trimming took off 0 bases at V and 4 bases at J, with 7 bases between the two ends. The CDR3 is 14 amino acids. The germline gives CDR1 SGDLS, CDR2 YYNGEE. CDR3 DNA: TGTGCCAGCAGCGTAGCTGGAGTCACCGGGGAGCTGTTTTTT. Amino acids: CASSVAGVTGELFF.

The chain combines TRBV12-5 with TRBJ1-4; D is undetermined. V gave up 6 bases and J gave up 4 bases, with 9 bases separating them. This CDR3 contains 13 residues. Germline loops: CDR1 LGHNT, CDR2 FRNRAP. In DNA form, the CDR3 reads TGTGCTAGTGGCCCGGACTTTAATGAAAAACTGTTTTTT. This gives the protein CASGPDFNEKLFF.

This clone appeared a few times. This chain connects TRBV4-1 to TRBJ2-7; D may be TRBD1 or TRBD2 (5 bases each). The germline V gene encodes CDR1 MGHRA and CDR2 YSYEKL. The CDR3 totals 15 residues. V gave up 1 base and J gave up 12 bases, with 22 bases separating them. Here the CDR3 DNA reads TGCGCCAGCAGCCAAGCCCAGCCGGGGACCCACGGTCCGTACTTC. Translation: CASSQAQPGTHGPYF.

The chain combines TRBV6-1 with TRBJ2-2; TRBD2 aligns across 7 bases. V trimming: 6 bases; J trimming: 0 bases; junction bases outside the gene matches: 4. This CDR3 region has 15 residues. The germline gives CDR1 MNHNS, CDR2 SASEGT. The DNA of the CDR3 is TGTGCCAGCAGAGCGGGACGTACGAACACCGGGGAGCTGTTTTTT. Protein: CASRAGRTNTGELFF.

The chain joins TRBV7-2 to TRBJ2-2; weak D call: TRBD1 (6 bases). V lost 3 bases to trimming and J lost 5 bases, with 13 bases between them. CDR1 SGHTA and CDR2 FQGNSA come from the germline V gene. This CDR3 region has 15 residues. The CDR3 here is CASSFIQGGTGELFF. CDR3 nucleotide sequence: TGTGCCAGCAGCTTTATACAGGGTGGGACCGGGGAGCTGTTTTTT.

The J gene is TRBJ1-6, the V gene TRBV7-9, with a possible D match to TRBD1 (5 bases). V shed 1 base and J shed 5 bases, with 6 bases lying between them. This CDR3 contains 14 residues. Germline CDR1 and CDR2: SEHNR and FQNEAQ (reference sequence). Here the CDR3 DNA reads TGTGCCAGCAGCTTAGGGGGGGATAATTCACCCCTCCACTTT. It codes for CASSLGGDNSPLHF.

For the CDR3, the DNA is TGTGCCTGGAACCTAGCCTCCTACAATGAGCAGTTCTTC. Translation: CAWNLASYNEQFF. The genes are TRBV30 and TRBJ2-1; weak D call: TRBD2 (5 bases). This CDR3 region has 13 residues. V shed 4 bases and J shed 0 bases, with 7 bases lying between them. Germline loops: CDR1 GTSNPN, CDR2 SVGIG (reference sequence).

The V call is TRBV7-2, the J call TRBJ2-7; possible D gene TRBD1, 5 bases. V was trimmed by 4 bases and J by 9 bases, leaving 25 bases between them. The CDR3 contains 16 residues. Germline CDR1 and CDR2: SGHTA and FQGNSA. For the CDR3, the DNA is TGTGCCAGCAGCTGGGGCAACCCGTCCTCAGGGCCGGTGCAGTACTTC. Residues: CASSWGNPSSGPVQYF. The variable domain in full, completed from reference TRBV7-2 and TRBJ2-7, reads GAGVSQSPSNKVTEKGKDVELRCDPISGHTALYWYRQSLGQGLEFLIYFQGNSAPDKSGLPSDRFSAERTGGSVSTLTIQRTQQEDSAVYLCASSWGNPSSGPVQYFGPGTRLTVT.

The gene calls are TRBV6-1 and TRBJ1-2; no definite D call. CDR3 size: 12 residues. The V end lost 8 bases, the J end lost 4 bases, and 11 bases lay between the germline ends. CDR1 and CDR2 (germline): MNHNS, SASEGT. As DNA, the CDR3 is TGTGCCAGCGCTTTGACCCCCTATGGCTACACCTTC. Its protein is CASALTPYGYTF.

This sequence joins TRBV18 and TRBJ2-2; the D gene is possibly TRBD1 (6 bases). Between the trimmed V and J ends, which lost 0 bases and 4 bases, there was a span of 12 bases. The CDR3 totals 16 residues. The germline CDR1 and CDR2 sequences are KGHSH and LQKENI. In nucleotides, the CDR3 is TGTGCCAGCTCACCACCGGGGGCGCGAAGCACCGGGGAGCTGTTTTTT. This encodes CASSPPGARSTGELFF.

Comments on this clone: The sample contains more than one DNA sequence encoding this CDR3. The rearrangement uses TRBV7-8 and TRBJ2-3; 14 bases match TRBD2. Germline trimming cut 4 bases from V and 3 bases from J; bases unmatched to any gene: 9. CDR1 SGHVS and CDR2 FQNEAQ come from the germline V gene. The CDR3 runs to 18 residues. The CDR3 DNA reads TGTGCCAGCAGCTGGGGACTAGCGGGAGATACTCAAACAGATACGCAGTATTTT. This encodes CASSWGLAGDTQTDTQYF.

The chain recombines TRBV7-2 with TRBJ1-4; D may be TRBD1 (6 bases). V lost 2 bases and J 8 bases, leaving 12 bases between the germline ends. Per the germline V gene, CDR1 is SGHTA and CDR2 is FQGNSA. The CDR3 contains 14 residues. Here the CDR3 reads CASSLNRVNEKLFF. As DNA, the CDR3 is TGTGCCAGCAGCTTAAACAGGGTAAACGAAAAACTGTTTTTT.

V is TRBV19 and J is TRBJ2-1, with D possibly being TRBD2 (5 bases). Germline-derived CDR1 and CDR2 are LNHDA and SQIVND (reference sequence). The CDR3 totals 15 residues. Trimming removed 4 bases at V and 7 bases at J, with 17 bases between. CDR3: CASSRARGRVNEQFF. As DNA, the CDR3 is TGTGCCAGTAGTAGGGCCCGGGGTCGTGTGAATGAGCAGTTCTTC.

The J gene is TRBJ1-6, the V gene TRBV6-5; D possibly corresponds to TRBD1 (5 bases). Germline V gene data show CDR1 as MNHEY and CDR2 as SVGAGI. The ends were cut back, 7 bases at V and 5 bases at J, with 15 bases in the middle. There are 15 residues in the CDR3. CDR3 region: CASIPPTGNNSPLHF. CDR3 bases: TGTGCCAGCATCCCCCCTACAGGAAATAATTCACCCCTCCACTTT.

The rearrangement links TRBV5-1 to TRBJ2-3, with D tentatively TRBD2 (7 bases). The germline V gene has CDR1 SGHRS and CDR2 YFSETQ. V lost 4 bases to trimming and J lost 6 bases, with 15 bases between them. The CDR3 runs 14 residues. CDR3 loop: CASSGGASLDTQYF. Here the CDR3 DNA reads TGCGCCAGCAGCGGGGGGGCCTCTTTGGATACGCAGTATTTT.

The gene calls are TRBV2 and TRBJ2-5, with TRBD2 matching 11 bases. Trimming cost V 7 bases and J 3 bases; bases outside gene matches: 13. Per the germline V gene, CDR1 is SNHLY and CDR2 is FYNNEI. The CDR3 contains 17 residues. The CDR3 loop is CASIQVAGGLGKETQYF. The DNA for the CDR3 is TGTGCCAGCATCCAAGTAGCGGGGGGGCTAGGGAAAGAGACCCAGTACTTC.

The chain is built from TRBV7-2 and TRBJ1-1, with a weak D call TRBD1 (5 bases). CDR3 length: 13 amino acids. Trimming stripped 5 bases from V and 10 bases from J, with 17 bases between. Germline V lookup: CDR1 SGHTA, CDR2 FQGNSA. The CDR3 sequence: CASSPTVDGAAFF. In DNA form, the CDR3 reads TGTGCCAGCAGCCCGACAGTCGATGGGGCAGCTTTCTTT.

This chain uses TRBV18 with TRBJ1-5; D not certain. V lost 2 bases and J lost 2, with 7 bases in between. CDR1 is KGHSH, CDR2 LQKENI, per germline. This CDR3 spans 14 amino acids. The CDR3 DNA sequence: TGTGCCAGCTCACCAGAAAGGCGCAATCAGCCCCAGCATTTT. Encoded protein: CASSPERRNQPQHF.

J is TRBJ2-3 and V is TRBV30; a possible D gene is TRBD2 (6 bases). V was pared by 5 bases and J by 4 bases, with 10 bases between. The CDR3 runs to 12 residues. The germline V gene has CDR1 GTSNPN and CDR2 SVGIG (reference sequence). CDR3 sequence reads: CAWGGGSDTQYF. As DNA, the CDR3 is TGTGCCTGGGGTGGAGGGTCAGATACGCAGTATTTT.

The chain carries TRBV9 and TRBJ2-3; D assignment may be TRBD1 or TRBD2 (5 bases each). V was pared by 0 bases and J by 3 bases, with 14 bases between. Germline V lookup: CDR1 SGDLS, CDR2 YYNGEE. The CDR3 extends over 16 amino acids. CDR3 in DNA: TGTGCCAGCAGCGTAGCGACGGGGCCGGGAACAGATACGCAGTATTTT. It translates to CASSVATGPGTDTQYF.

As for this clone: Its ends do not fully match the called genes, so a read error is possible. CDR3 loop: CAISESGRVTGYTF. Here the CDR3 DNA reads TGTGCCATCAGTGAGTCGGGGAGGGTCACTGGCTACACCTTC. The rearrangement joins TRBV6-5 to TRBJ1-2; D gene uncertain. Germline CDR1 is MNHEY and CDR2 is SVGAGI. The CDR3 consists of 14 residues.

V gene TRBV5-6 combines with J gene TRBJ1-2, with TRBD1 identical over 8 bases. Trimming cost V 5 bases and J 6 bases; bases outside gene matches: 12. The length of the CDR3 is 15 residues. The germline CDR1 and CDR2 sequences are SGHDT and YYEEEE. As DNA, the CDR3 is TGTGCCAGCAGTCCTCTCAGACAGGGGAATGATGGCTACACCTTC. The encoded protein is CASSPLRQGNDGYTF.

The chain couples TRBV5-1 to TRBJ1-2; TRBD1 might be the D (5 bases). The germline V gene encodes CDR1 SGHRS and CDR2 YFSETQ. Between the trimmed V and J ends, which lost 4 bases and 0 bases, there was a span of 13 bases. CDR3 length equals 15 residues. The CDR3 bases are TGCGCCAGCAGCCCTGTGGGGACCGCTAACTATGGCTACACCTTC. It translates to CASSPVGTANYGYTF.

The chain recombines TRBV6-6 with TRBJ2-6; D is possibly TRBD1 (5 bases). CDR1 and CDR2 from the germline V gene are MNHNY and SVGAGI (reference sequence). V dropped 6 bases and J dropped 2 bases, with 5 bases sitting between them. The CDR3 loop spans 13 amino acids. The CDR3 DNA follows: TGTGCCAGCAGCAGGGCTGGGGCCAACGTCCTGACTTTC. Translation gives CASSRAGANVLTF.

The chain links TRBV10-2 to TRBJ1-2; maybe TRBD1 (5 bases). This CDR3 is 14 amino acids long. V lost 1 base to trimming and J lost 8 bases, with 14 bases between them. CDR1 is WSHSY and CDR2 is SAAADI in the germline V gene. CDR3 protein: CASSEYVREDGYTF. The CDR3 bases are TGCGCCAGCAGTGAGTATGTCAGGGAGGACGGCTACACCTTC.

J is TRBJ2-7 and V is TRBV15; possible D gene TRBD1, 6 bases. V lost 3 bases and J 2 bases, leaving 11 bases between the germline ends. Germline assignment: CDR1 LNHNV and CDR2 YYDKDF (reference sequence). The CDR3 extends over 14 amino acids. CDR3 in DNA: TGTGCCACCAGCAGGACAGGCCCTACCTACGAGCAGTACTTC. Amino acid sequence: CATSRTGPTYEQYF.

V and J are TRBV28 and TRBJ1-5; a weak D match, TRBD1 (6 bases). The ends were cut back, 6 bases at V and 0 bases at J, with 15 bases in the middle. Germline assignment: CDR1 MDHEN and CDR2 SYDVKM. The CDR3 is 16 residues long. The CDR3 DNA reads as TGTGCCAGCAGGAAAACCCAGGGGTATAGCAATCAGCCCCAGCATTTT. Translated: CASRKTQGYSNQPQHF.